A few counts support the clone carrying this TCR beta chain. Its antigen is still unknown. A single base separates this from a much larger clone, so it may be a read error. The data belong to a study of blood T cells in healthy people across ages. Overall study results and limits: Not knowing donor CMV status may have confounded expanded clonotype changes. Per million T cells, TCR beta diversity dropped about linearly as age rose.

The use of a sample-barcoded 5' primer and a J-beta primer mix characterized a second PCR of about 7 to 12 cycles. One entry per CDR3 protein results from TCRdb running MiXCR on the 5' RACE reads. This table has about 780,000 distinct CDR3 sequences, around 45% appearing once. This CDR3 is 12 amino acids long. CDR1 MNHNY and CDR2 SVGAGI come from the germline V gene (reference sequence). Trimming removed 7 bases from V and 7 bases from J, with 14 bases in between. Sample: blood. The TCR sequence derives from a man at least 80 years old in good health. This sequence joins TRBV6-6 and TRBJ2-7; TRBD2 is a possible D gene (6 bases). The CDR3 loop is CASTIAGNEQYF. In DNA, the CDR3 is TGTGCCAGCACCATCGCGGGGAATGAGCAGTACTTC.